This T cell receptor (beta chain) was found in a study of T cells in localized non-small cell lung cancer. The CDR3 has 15 amino acids. The germline V gene has CDR1 LGHNA and CDR2 YNFKEQ. The ends were cut back, 1 base at V and 0 bases at J, with 7 bases in the middle. The protocol was immunoSEQ multiplex PCR, while the TCRdb copy is restricted to in-frame clones and leaves out a portion. In the table there are roughly 31,000 clones, 89% of which are singletons. The clonotype originates from a woman aged 40-69 years with stage I lung adenocarcinoma. This chain joins TRBV4-2 and TRBJ1-5; D uncertain. The sequences come from peripheral blood, collected before any cancer treatment. The CDR3 loop reads CASSQGANSNQPQHF. CDR3 coding DNA: TGTGCCAGCAGCCAAGGGGCGAATAGCAATCAGCCCCAGCATTTT.